This TCR beta chain appears in the sequencing data of a study of T cell responses to AZD1222 COVID-19 vaccine. Notes on the study in general: Epitopes outside B.1.351 and B.1.1.7 mutated regions reportedly drew nearly half of spike TCRs. With dominance at 160-218 and 743-854, vaccine-associated CD4 TCRs spanned spike. Donors in the cohort were predominantly white British and more often female, and clonal diversity was possibly underestimated. The number of AZD1222 recipients seropositive at baseline was only five or six.

Sequencing used immunoSEQ multiplex PCR; TCRdb keeps in-frame clones, though not all of them. Among fewer than 120,000 clones, more than 90% were seen once, and the ten largest hold about 2.6%. In its sample, this clone was seen once. What it binds is unknown. Losses at the gene ends were 6 bases for V and 2 bases for J; bases not matched to a gene: 3. The CDR3 is 15 amino acids. Per the germline V gene, CDR1 is SNHLY and CDR2 is FYNNEI. The sample here was peripheral blood, taken 28 days after the second AZD1222 dose. The source of this sequence is an adult who received the AZD1222 COVID-19 vaccine. The chain recombines TRBV2 with TRBJ2-3; 12 nucleotides match TRBD2. The chain's CDR3 is CASRRLAGATDTQYF. CDR3 DNA: TGTGCCAGCAGGCGACTAGCGGGGGCCACAGATACGCAGTATTTT.